What follows describes a single T cell receptor beta chain. At one boundary the junction diverges from the germline segment, which might be a read error. This entry comes from a study of shared clonotypes between healthy human individuals. As for the study in general: CD4 naive and memory got three plates each, CD8 naive two, CD8 memory one.

Assay used: immunoSEQ multiplex PCR; TCRdb lists only in-frame clones, some missing. The data show fewer than 850,000 clones, more than 70% seen once. Material for sequencing was memory CD4+ T cells sorted from blood. The subset here: CD45RA-negative fraction. This receptor was obtained from a woman aged 25 to 39 in good health.

The CDR3 DNA is TGTGCCAGCAGACTCACAGGACTCGCGGAGGGCACGGATACGCAGTATTTT. Its protein is CASRLTGLAEGTDTQYF. V usage is TRBV28 and J usage is TRBJ2-3, with a weak D call TRBD2 (6 bases). Germline CDR1 is MDHEN and CDR2 is SYDVKM. This CDR3 region has 17 residues.